This paragraph covers one TCR beta chain sequence. Antigen unknown. This sample stems from a study of shared clonotypes between healthy human individuals. Data came from immunoSEQ multiplex PCR; TCRdb stores just in-frame clones and leaves some out. The sample has 2.3 million or so clones, more than 85% seen once. A CD45RA+ naive subset and a CD45RA-negative memory subset were split from CD4+ cells. The V gene's germline CDR1 is SGHVS and CDR2 FQNEAQ. The V segment lost 1 base and the J segment 4 bases; nucleotides outside the gene matches: 6. The CDR3 is made up of 16 amino acids. Findings and limits, study-wide: It was the non-shared clonotypes that had lower generation probabilities than clonotypes shared by all four donors.

The chain combines TRBV7-8 with TRBJ1-5; 8 bases agree with TRBD1. Specimen: naive CD4+ T cells from PBMCs. Documented subset: CD45RA+ positively selected. The clonotype comes from a man aged 18 to 35 in good health. Some clones in this sample may be carry-over from other donors' samples. CDR3 protein: CASSLDFRGLNQPQHF. CDR3 DNA sequence: TGTGCCAGCAGCTTAGACTTCAGGGGGCTAAATCAGCCCCAGCATTTT.